Many counts were recorded for the clone carrying this TCR beta chain. The antigen remains unidentified. The CDR3 sequence is 16 residues long. Germline V CDR1 and CDR2: MNHNS, SASEGT. V was clipped by 1 base and J by 0 bases, with 10 bases between them. This sample's time point: persistent/refractory GD, antithyroid drugs over 5 years with positive TRAb. The TCR library was prepared using RNA isolated from PBMCs. This sample is drawn from a study of regulatory T cells in long-lasting Graves disease. Study results and caveats: Newly diagnosed Graves' patients had higher TCR diversity than persistent ones. TRBV28 was favored in persistent disease, as were TRBJ1-2 and TRBJ2-5.

Arm-PCR of CDR3 regions with iRepertoire HTBI primers generated TCR beta libraries. TCRdb itself ran the multiplex PCR reads through MiXCR, one entry per CDR3 protein. The sample lists a few hundred thousand distinct CDR3 sequences, over 20% seen once, with approximately 14% in the top ten. This sequence joins TRBV6-1 and TRBJ1-5; D is ambiguous. The TCR comes from a female donor with Graves disease. Material: peripheral blood mononuclear cells (PBMCs), obtained when the disease was refractory, from a patient treated with antithyroid drugs. CDR3 residues: CASSEGATYSNQPQHF. CDR3 DNA: TGTGCCAGCAGTGAAGGTGCGACGTATAGCAATCAGCCCCAGCATTTT.